Presented here are 11 T cell receptor beta chains from one specimen sequenced in a study of human thymus T cells (dated by TCRdb to about 2020). Library prep was done by the immunoSEQ multiplex PCR assay. TCRdb provides this immuneACCESS table in a form limited to in-frame rearrangements. Some clones are lacking; in checked studies, under half of them reflect an unresolved V gene, and why the rest are absent is not known. Counted in this sample were some 120,000 clones; more than 90% of them appeared once. Around 0.025% of the sample is held by the ten biggest clonotypes. The thymus tissue came from surgical resects taken out during corrective cardiac surgery. Input material: thymus tissue. Receptor source: a boy in the first two years of life with a congenital heart defect but otherwise immunologically healthy.

This chain uses TRBV7-2 with TRBJ2-1; TRBD1 might be the D (6 bases). Per the germline V gene, CDR1 is SGHTA and CDR2 is FQGNSA. The CDR3 is 15 amino acids. Trimming left V 4 bases short and J 7 bases short, with 17 bases between. The CDR3 reads CASSSAGARGNEQFF. The CDR3 DNA reads as TGTGCCAGCAGCTCAGCAGGGGCCCGCGGGAATGAGCAGTTCTTC.

The chain recombines TRBV7-2 with TRBJ2-6; possibly TRBD1 for D (5 bases). Looked up from germline, CDR1 is SGHTA and CDR2 is FQGNSA. Trimming took off 2 bases at V and 2 bases at J, with 13 bases between the two ends. The CDR3 is 17 amino acids. The CDR3 here is CASSLWTPSPGANVLTF. The CDR3 bases are TGTGCCAGCAGCTTATGGACACCCTCCCCTGGGGCCAACGTCCTGACTTTC.

This chain joins TRBV6-1 and TRBJ2-5, with 7 bases fitting TRBD2. The V gene's germline CDR1 is MNHNS and CDR2 SASEGT. The CDR3 has 14 amino acids. V shed 8 bases and J 2 bases; nucleotides not matched to a gene: 8. Written as DNA, the CDR3 is TGTGCCAGCCTATGTGGCGGGGGACAAGAGACCCAGTACTTC. As protein: CASLCGGGQETQYF.

The chain employs TRBV27 and TRBJ2-5, with 9 bases matching TRBD2. Per germline, CDR1 MNHEY and CDR2 SMNVEV (reference sequence). There are 17 residues in the CDR3. Unmatched junction bases numbered 12, after V lost 5 bases and J lost 2 bases. CDR3 nucleotides: TGTGCCAGCAGTCCCAAAGTGATAGCGGGGGATCAAGAGACCCAGTACTTC. The encoded protein is CASSPKVIAGDQETQYF.

This rearrangement joins TRBV28 to TRBJ1-4; D not certain. The germline V gene encodes CDR1 MDHEN and CDR2 SYDVKM. V was cut by 2 bases and J by 4 bases, with 14 bases left in between. The CDR3 runs to 16 residues. In DNA, the CDR3 is TGTGCCAGCAGTTTAGGGTTGTCCGACCTTAATGAAAAACTGTTTTTT. It is translated as CASSLGLSDLNEKLFF.

The CDR3 loop is CASSLGGSSGGETQYF. The CDR3 bases are TGCGCCAGCAGCTTAGGAGGATCTAGCGGGGGGGAGACCCAGTACTTC. The chain joins TRBV5-1 to TRBJ2-5, with TRBD2 matching over 11 bases. This CDR3 is 16 amino acids long. V lost 2 bases and J lost 5; bases outside the gene matches: 8. Germline lookup yields CDR1 SGHRS and CDR2 YFSETQ.

V and J are TRBV28 and TRBJ1-5; D is unresolved. The length of the CDR3 is 15 residues. V lost 6 bases and J lost 2, with 14 bases in between. CDR1 and CDR2 (germline): MDHEN, SYDVKM. The CDR3 DNA reads as TGTGCCAGCAGATATCCCTTCGGTCGCAATCAGCCCCAGCATTTT. Amino acid sequence: CASRYPFGRNQPQHF.

The count of this clone is one. The chain joins TRBV9 to TRBJ1-1; 7 nucleotides agree with TRBD1. The CDR3 has 14 amino acids. Trimming took 4 bases from V and 2 from J; bases not matched to a gene: 5. Per germline, CDR1 SGDLS and CDR2 YYNGEE. CDR3 loop: CASSSGTANTEAFF. The DNA of the CDR3 is TGTGCCAGCAGCTCCGGGACAGCTAACACTGAAGCTTTCTTT.

The rearrangement uses TRBV4-3 and TRBJ2-7; no definite D call. The CDR3 loop spans 15 amino acids. Trimming shortened V by 0 bases and J by 5 bases, and 14 bases separated the two germline ends. Germline V CDR1 and CDR2: LGHNA, YSLEER. The CDR3 region is CASSQDQTLRNEQYF. The CDR3 DNA is TGCGCCAGCAGCCAAGATCAGACCCTGCGAAACGAGCAGTACTTC.

To note about this clone: Because the CDR3's place on the DNA is in doubt, the DNA is left out and the CDR3 is given as listed by TCRdb. This rearrangement joins TRBV6-1 to TRBJ2-7; the table's D call, TRBD2, has no DNA check behind it. Germline assignment: CDR1 MNHNS and CDR2 SASEGT. The CDR3 numbers 14 amino acids, ends counted. CDR3 region: CASADWGFGTPVSF.

The CDR3 DNA is TGCAGCGCCACAGGGGGCAGAACCGGGGAGCTGTTTTTT. Translation gives CSATGGRTGELFF. The chain links TRBV29-1 to TRBJ2-2, with 9 bases matching TRBD1. The germline gives CDR1 SQVTM, CDR2 ANQGSEA. V was clipped by 7 bases and J by 5 bases; unmatched bases: 5. The length of the CDR3 is 13 residues.